This T cell receptor (beta chain) originates from a study of T cells in localized non-small cell lung cancer. Here immunoSEQ multiplex PCR was the method, and the copy in TCRdb shows in-frame clones only, minus some. This sample has about 32,000 clones, with 88% found just once. Trimming at V came to 5 bases and at J to 0 bases, leaving 6 bases not matched to a gene. The CDR3 sequence is 15 residues long. Per germline, CDR1 SGHAT and CDR2 FQNNGV. The table lists this clone with a count of one. The V call is TRBV11-2, the J call TRBJ2-7, with TRBD1 matching 8 bases. Sample: peripheral blood mononuclear cells, taken before any cancer treatment. This clonotype was obtained from a woman aged 40-69 years with stage III lung adenocarcinoma. CDR3 sequence reads: CASSLRTGYSYEQYF. The CDR3 coding sequence is TGTGCCAGCAGCCTCCGGACAGGGTACTCCTACGAGCAGTACTTC.